This T cell receptor (beta chain) was sequenced for a study of neoadjuvant anti-PD-1 for oral cavity cancer. Cohort: HPV-negative, locally advanced oral cavity squamous cell carcinoma patients. TCRdb's copy holds only in-frame clones and misses some; the assay was immunoSEQ multiplex PCR. The data contain about 16,000 clones, about 67% of them singletons. Germline V lookup: CDR1 MNHNS, CDR2 SASEGT. The germline V and J ends were trimmed by 5 bases and 4 bases, with 11 bases remaining between them. The CDR3 runs to 13 residues. The receptor's source is a person aged 40 to 85 with oral cavity squamous cell carcinoma. Sequences were derived from PBMCs, sampled before nivolumab (anti-PD-1) treatment. The chain is built from TRBV6-1 and TRBJ1-1; no clear D gene. The CDR3 spells CASSYNEGTEAFF. The DNA for the CDR3 is TGTGCCAGCAGTTATAACGAGGGCACTGAAGCTTTCTTT.